Below, 8 T cell receptor beta chains from the same sample are listed, as sequenced in a study of control samples from healthy donors and cancer patients. Method: immunoSEQ multiplex PCR; TCRdb's copy keeps in-frame clones and lacks some. The sample yields about 34,000 clones, about 88% seen once. Sequencing was performed on PBMCs. These receptors all stem from a woman in her 40s with lung cancer.

In this sample, this clone turned up once. V and J are TRBV5-6 and TRBJ2-7; 7 bases line up with TRBD1. The germline V gene encodes CDR1 SGHDT and CDR2 YYEEEE. This CDR3 is 14 amino acids long. Trimming removed 3 bases from V and 4 bases from J; junction bases left unmatched: 7. The CDR3 DNA sequence: TGTGCCAGCAGCTCCCCGGGACAGCCTTACGAGCAGTACTTC. Translation gives CASSSPGQPYEQYF.

A few counts support this clone. V gene TRBV9 combines with J gene TRBJ2-1; either TRBD1 or TRBD2 may fit D (5 bases each). CDR3 length equals 14 residues. V shed 5 bases and J shed 2 bases, with 11 bases lying between them. The germline V gene encodes CDR1 SGDLS and CDR2 YYNGEE. The CDR3 region has the DNA TGTGCCAGCAGTAATCAGGGACCCTACAATGAGCAGTTCTTC. This encodes CASSNQGPYNEQFF.

This chain's CDR3 is CASSPQGRTDTQYF. The CDR3 DNA reads TGTGCCAGCTCACCGCAGGGTAGGACAGATACGCAGTATTTT. The chain employs TRBV18 and TRBJ2-3; D is perhaps TRBD1 (5 bases). Trimming cost V 3 bases and J 3 bases, with 10 bases left between them. The germline V gene has CDR1 KGHSH and CDR2 LQKENI. The CDR3 loop spans 14 amino acids.

This rearrangement joins TRBV5-1 to TRBJ1-6; a weak D match, TRBD1 (5 bases). V was clipped by 6 bases and J by 10 bases, with 17 bases between them. The V gene's germline CDR1 is SGHRS and CDR2 YFSETQ. This CDR3 is built from 14 residues. The CDR3 bases are TGCGCCAGCACCCCCCAGCAGGGTCAGTCACCCCTCCACTTT. This encodes CASTPQQGQSPLHF.

This chain links TRBV5-1 with TRBJ1-2; D not resolved. Germline CDR1 reads SGHRS; CDR2 reads YFSETQ. This CDR3 has 13 amino acids. V dropped 4 bases and J dropped 5 bases, with 12 bases sitting between them. The CDR3 DNA follows: TGCGCCAGCAGCCCGGCGGGCCAGTATGGCTACACCTTC. This codes for CASSPAGQYGYTF. The full variable domain, rest sourced from reference TRBV5-1 and TRBJ1-2, is KAGVTQTPRYLIKTRGQQVTLSCSPISGHRSVSWYQQTPGQGLQFLFEYFSETQRNKGNFPGRFSGRQFSNSRSEMNVSTLELGDSALYLCASSPAGQYGYTFGSGTRLTVV.

CDR3 in DNA: TGTGCCAGCTCACCGAATCCCCCCCCGGTAGGCAATCAGCCCCAGCATTTT. Encoded protein: CASSPNPPPVGNQPQHF. The chain recombines TRBV18 with TRBJ1-5, with D unclear. Germline V gene data show CDR1 as KGHSH and CDR2 as LQKENI. Trimming took off 3 bases at V and 2 bases at J, with 17 bases between the two ends. The CDR3 contains 17 residues.

In DNA form, the CDR3 reads TGTGCCAGCAGCTTAGGCCTTCGGGGGACTGAGCAGTTCTTC. This sequence encodes CASSLGLRGTEQFF. The chain recombines TRBV13 with TRBJ2-1; a possible D gene is TRBD2 (6 bases). The CDR3 totals 14 residues. Germline V gene lookup returns CDR1 PRHDT and CDR2 FYEKMQ (reference sequence). Trimming stripped 0 bases from V and 9 bases from J, with 12 bases between. Based on the CDR3 plus reference TRBV13 and TRBJ2-1, the full variable domain is AAGVIQSPRHLIKEKRETATLKCYPIPRHDTVYWYQQGPGQDPQFLISFYEKMQSDKGSIPDRFSAQQFSDYHSELNMSSLELGDSALYFCASSLGLRGTEQFFGPGTRLTVL.

The chain links TRBV27 to TRBJ2-5, with 7 bases lining up with TRBD1. Per germline, CDR1 MNHEY and CDR2 SMNVEV (reference sequence). V lost 6 bases to trimming and J lost 4 bases; unmatched junction nucleotides: 11. The CDR3 length is 15 residues. The CDR3 protein is CASRFLGGAGETQYF. In DNA form, the CDR3 reads TGTGCCAGCAGGTTCTTAGGGGGCGCGGGAGAGACCCAGTACTTC.